Shown below are 11 T cell receptor beta chains from a single sample sequenced in a study of cytomegalovirus exposure and HLA in healthy donors. The PCR had 60 Vbeta and 13 Jbeta primers. The data were produced by immunoSEQ multiplex PCR, yet TCRdb's version contains in-frame clones alone and is incomplete. The sample comprises hundreds of thousands of clones, just under 80% of which are singletons, and around 0.45% rests with the top ten. Material for sequencing was PBMCs. These receptors were collected from a boy aged 5-17 years in good health and CMV-seronegative.

The rearrangement uses TRBV9 and TRBJ1-2; 9 bases are a match to TRBD1. Trimming removed 4 bases from V and 4 bases from J; junction bases left unmatched: 14. The CDR3 is 17 residues long. Germline CDR1 is SGDLS and CDR2 is YYNGEE. Here the CDR3 reads CASSLSIRDRAFYGYTF. In DNA form, the CDR3 reads TGTGCCAGCAGCCTCTCTATCAGGGACAGGGCCTTCTATGGCTACACCTTC. The full variable domain, its missing parts supplied by reference TRBV9 and TRBJ1-2, is DSGVTQTPKHLITATGQRVTLRCSPRSGDLSVYWYQQSLDQGLQFLIQYYNGEERAKGNILERFSAQQFPDLHSELNLSSLELGDSALYFCASSLSIRDRAFYGYTFGSGTRLTVV.

A few counts support this clone. The gene calls are TRBV5-4 and TRBJ2-2; 7 bases are a match to TRBD2. The CDR3 covers 19 residues. Germline V CDR1 and CDR2: SGHNT, YYREEE (reference sequence). J lost 6 bases, V lost 0 bases, and 17 bases had no gene match. The CDR3 nucleotides read TGTGCCAGCAGCTTGGAAGGGCGGGGGTTTCCCCTTACCTCCGGGGAGCTGTTTTTT. Translation: CASSLEGRGFPLTSGELFF.

This chain uses TRBV5-4 with TRBJ1-6; 8 bases map to TRBD1. This CDR3 contains 16 residues. From germline, CDR1 is SGHNT and CDR2 YYREEE (reference sequence). The ends lost 1 base at V and 6 bases at J; junction bases unmatched: 6. Here the CDR3 reads CASSLPTGGGNSPLHF. As DNA, the CDR3 is TGTGCCAGCAGCTTGCCCACAGGGGGGGGTAATTCACCCCTCCACTTT.

This sequence joins TRBV10-2 and TRBJ1-2; 8 positions match TRBD1. This CDR3 has 15 residues. The V gene's germline CDR1 is WSHSY and CDR2 SAAADI. After removal of 7 bases from V and 0 bases from J, the junction contained 7 bases not matched to a gene. Here the CDR3 DNA reads TGCGCCAGCAACGACAGGGGAACTACTAACTATGGCTACACCTTC. Translated, it gives CASNDRGTTNYGYTF.

The chain joins TRBV5-1 to TRBJ2-5; 11 bases are shared with TRBD2. CDR3 size: 16 residues. Looked up from germline, CDR1 is SGHRS and CDR2 is YFSETQ. V lost 5 bases, J lost 0 bases, and 6 bases stayed unmatched. Here the CDR3 DNA reads TGCGCCAGCAGTCACCTAGCGGGGGGTCACCAAGAGACCCAGTACTTC. It codes for CASSHLAGGHQETQYF.

The chain has TRBV6-5 and TRBJ2-7, with no clear D. The germline V gene has CDR1 MNHEY and CDR2 SVGAGI. The CDR3 is 15 residues long. The V gene lost 3 bases and the J gene lost 0 bases, with 12 bases spanning the gap. The CDR3 nucleotides are TGTGCCAGCAGTTATGGCAGTCAAAGCTCCTACGAGCAGTACTTC. Translation gives CASSYGSQSSYEQYF.

The V call is TRBV30, the J call TRBJ1-4, with 10 bases matching TRBD1. Germline-derived CDR1 and CDR2 are GTSNPN and SVGIG (reference sequence). With V trimmed by 1 base and J by 0 bases, 2 bases remained unmatched. The CDR3 is made up of 16 amino acids. The DNA of the CDR3 is TGTGCCTGGAGTGGGGACAGGGGCGCAACTAATGAAAAACTGTTTTTT. Translation: CAWSGDRGATNEKLFF.

This clone was observed a single time. The chain carries TRBV6-5 and TRBJ1-3; D is unclear. Germline-derived CDR1 and CDR2 are MNHEY and SVGAGI. V shed 2 bases and J shed 4 bases, with 9 bases lying between them. The CDR3 covers 14 residues. Written as DNA, the CDR3 is TGTGCCAGCAGTTACGGCCGGGAAGGAAACACCATATATTTT. This encodes CASSYGREGNTIYF.

As regards this clone: At one of its ends the junction is not consistent with the germline gene, which may arise from a read error. The rearrangement links TRBV7-9 to TRBJ2-5; TRBD1 is a possible D gene (5 bases). This CDR3 has 17 residues. Germline CDR1 is SEHNR and CDR2 is FQNEAQ (reference sequence). This chain's CDR3 is CSSSFPPRQGGQETQYF. CDR3 DNA sequence: TGTTCCAGCAGCTTTCCCCCCCGGCAGGGCGGCCAAGAGACCCAGTACTTC. The full variable domain, in which reference TRBV7-9 and TRBJ2-5 provide the parts outside the CDR3, is DTGVSQNPRHKITKRGQNVTFRCDPISEHNRLYWYRQTLGQGPEFLTYFQNEAQLEKSRLLSDRFSAERPKGSFSTLEIQRTEQGDSAMYLCSSSFPPRQGGQETQYFGPGTRLLVL.

The CDR3 DNA is TGTGCCAGGTTATGGCGGGGAAGGGCTTTCTTT. Protein: CARLWRGRAFF. V gene TRBV16 combines with J gene TRBJ1-1; D is unclear. The V and J ends lost 9 bases and 11 bases respectively, with 16 bases between them. The CDR3 length is 11 residues. CDR1 and CDR2 from the germline V gene are KGHSY and FQNENV.

The V and J genes are TRBV6-5 and TRBJ1-2, with D tentatively TRBD1 (5 bases). The V gene lost 0 bases and the J gene lost 13 bases, with 12 bases spanning the gap. The CDR3 is 12 amino acids. CDR1 is MNHEY and CDR2 is SVGAGI in the germline V gene. The CDR3 nucleotides read TGTGCCAGCAGTTACTCGATGGGGCCCCCCACCTTC. Translated: CASSYSMGPPTF.